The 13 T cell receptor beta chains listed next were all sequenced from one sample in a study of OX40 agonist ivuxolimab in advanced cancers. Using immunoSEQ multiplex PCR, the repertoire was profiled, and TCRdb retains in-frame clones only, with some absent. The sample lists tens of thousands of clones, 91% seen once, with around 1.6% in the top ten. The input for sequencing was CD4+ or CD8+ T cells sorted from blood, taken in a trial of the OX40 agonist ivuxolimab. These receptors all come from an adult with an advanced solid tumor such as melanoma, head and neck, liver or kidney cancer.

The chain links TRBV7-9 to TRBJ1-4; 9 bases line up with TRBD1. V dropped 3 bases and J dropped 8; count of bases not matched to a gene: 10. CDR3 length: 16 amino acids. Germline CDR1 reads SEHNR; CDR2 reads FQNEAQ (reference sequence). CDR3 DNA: TGTGCCAGCAGCTTGCGTTCTGGGACAGGGAACGAAAAACTGTTTTTT. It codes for CASSLRSGTGNEKLFF. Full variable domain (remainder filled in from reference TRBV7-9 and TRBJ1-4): DTGVSQNPRHKITKRGQNVTFRCDPISEHNRLYWYRQTLGQGPEFLTYFQNEAQLEKSRLLSDRFSAERPKGSFSTLEIQRTEQGDSAMYLCASSLRSGTGNEKLFFGSGTQLSVL.

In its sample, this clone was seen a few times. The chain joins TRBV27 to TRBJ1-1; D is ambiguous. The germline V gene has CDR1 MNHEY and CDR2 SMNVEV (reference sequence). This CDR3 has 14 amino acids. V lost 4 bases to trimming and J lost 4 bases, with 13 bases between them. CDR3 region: CASSSFGVGTEAFF. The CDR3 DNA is TGTGCCAGCAGTTCCTTTGGGGTTGGCACTGAAGCTTTCTTT.

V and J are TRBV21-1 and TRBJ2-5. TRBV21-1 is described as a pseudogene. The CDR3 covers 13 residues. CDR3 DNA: TGTGCCAGCACCCCAGGGAGTCCAGAGACCCAGTACTTC. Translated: CASTPGSPETQYF.

For the CDR3, the DNA is TGTGCCAGTAGTATTCAGGGCCCGAACACCGGGGAGCTGTTTTTT. It is translated as CASSIQGPNTGELFF. The rearrangement links TRBV19 to TRBJ2-2, with D tentatively TRBD1 (5 bases). CDR3 length: 15 residues. CDR1 and CDR2 from the germline V gene are LNHDA and SQIVND (reference sequence). Trimming removed 3 bases at V and 0 bases at J, with 8 bases between.

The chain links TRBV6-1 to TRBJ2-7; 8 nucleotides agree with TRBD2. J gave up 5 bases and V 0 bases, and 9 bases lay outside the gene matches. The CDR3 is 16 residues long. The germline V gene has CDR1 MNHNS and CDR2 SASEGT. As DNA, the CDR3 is TGTGCCAGCAGTGAAGCGCGGGGGGCACAAGTCCACGAGCAGTACTTC. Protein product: CASSEARGAQVHEQYF.

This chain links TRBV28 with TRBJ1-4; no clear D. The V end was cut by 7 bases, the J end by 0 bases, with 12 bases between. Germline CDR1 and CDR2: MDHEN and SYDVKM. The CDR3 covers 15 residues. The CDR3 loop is CASISPEATNEKLFF. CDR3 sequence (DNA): TGTGCCAGCATCTCACCAGAAGCAACTAATGAAAAACTGTTTTTT.

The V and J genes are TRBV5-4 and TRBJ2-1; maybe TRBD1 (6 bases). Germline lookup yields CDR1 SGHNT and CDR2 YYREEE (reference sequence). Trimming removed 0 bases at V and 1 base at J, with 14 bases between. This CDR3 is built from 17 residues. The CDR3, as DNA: TGTGCCAGCAGCTTGGCCGTGAGTACAGGGTCCTACAATGAGCAGTTCTTC. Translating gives CASSLAVSTGSYNEQFF.

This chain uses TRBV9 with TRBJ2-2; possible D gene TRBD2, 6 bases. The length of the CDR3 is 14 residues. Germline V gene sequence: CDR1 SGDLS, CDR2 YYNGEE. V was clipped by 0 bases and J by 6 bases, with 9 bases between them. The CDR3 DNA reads TGTGCCAGCAGCGTAGTAGCGGACCCCGGGGAGCTGTTTTTT. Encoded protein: CASSVVADPGELFF. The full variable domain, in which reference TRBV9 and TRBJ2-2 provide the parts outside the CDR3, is DSGVTQTPKHLITATGQRVTLRCSPRSGDLSVYWYQQSLDQGLQFLIQYYNGEERAKGNILERFSAQQFPDLHSELNLSSLELGDSALYFCASSVVADPGELFFGEGSRLTVL.

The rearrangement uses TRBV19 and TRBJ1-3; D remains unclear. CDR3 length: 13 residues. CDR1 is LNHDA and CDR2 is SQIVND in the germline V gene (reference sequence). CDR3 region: CATSSALGNTIYF. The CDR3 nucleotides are TGTGCAACATCCTCGGCCCTTGGAAACACCATATATTTT.

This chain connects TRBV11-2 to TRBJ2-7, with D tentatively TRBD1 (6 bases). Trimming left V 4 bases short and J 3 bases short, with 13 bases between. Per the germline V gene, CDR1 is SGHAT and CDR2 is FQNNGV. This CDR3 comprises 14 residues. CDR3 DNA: TGTGCCAGCAGCTCACAGGGAACTGACTACGAGCAGTACTTC. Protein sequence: CASSSQGTDYEQYF. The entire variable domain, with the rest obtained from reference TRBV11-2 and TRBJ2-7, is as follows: EAGVAQSPRYKIIEKRQSVAFWCNPISGHATLYWYQQILGQGPKLLIQFQNNGVVDDSQLPKDRFSAERLKGVDSTLKIQPAKLEDSAVYLCASSSQGTDYEQYFGPGTRLTVT.

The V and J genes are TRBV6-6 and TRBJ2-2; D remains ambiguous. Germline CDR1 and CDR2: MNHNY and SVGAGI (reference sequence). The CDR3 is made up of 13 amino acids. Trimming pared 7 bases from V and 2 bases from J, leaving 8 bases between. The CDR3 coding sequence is TGTGCCAGCAATCTACCAAACACCGGGGAGCTGTTTTTT. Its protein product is CASNLPNTGELFF.

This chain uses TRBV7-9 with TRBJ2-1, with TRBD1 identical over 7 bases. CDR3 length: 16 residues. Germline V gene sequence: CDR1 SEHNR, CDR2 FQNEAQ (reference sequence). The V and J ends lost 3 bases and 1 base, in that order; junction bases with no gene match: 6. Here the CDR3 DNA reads TGTGCCAGCAGCTTTCCGACAGGGTGGTCCTACAATGAGCAGTTCTTC. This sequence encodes CASSFPTGWSYNEQFF. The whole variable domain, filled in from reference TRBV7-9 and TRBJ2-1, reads DTGVSQNPRHKITKRGQNVTFRCDPISEHNRLYWYRQTLGQGPEFLTYFQNEAQLEKSRLLSDRFSAERPKGSFSTLEIQRTEQGDSAMYLCASSFPTGWSYNEQFFGPGTRLTVL.

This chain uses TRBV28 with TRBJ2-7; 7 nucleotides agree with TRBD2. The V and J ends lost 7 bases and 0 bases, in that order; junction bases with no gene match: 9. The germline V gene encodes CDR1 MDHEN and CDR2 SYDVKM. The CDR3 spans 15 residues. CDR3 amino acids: CASTNPLASSYEQYF. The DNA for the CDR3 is TGTGCCAGCACCAACCCACTAGCGAGCTCCTACGAGCAGTACTTC. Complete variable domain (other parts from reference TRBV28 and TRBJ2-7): DVKVTQSSRYLVKRTGEKVFLECVQDMDHENMFWYRQDPGLGLRLIYFSYDVKMKEKGDIPEGYSVSREKKERFSLILESASTNQTSMYLCASTNPLASSYEQYFGPGTRLTVT.